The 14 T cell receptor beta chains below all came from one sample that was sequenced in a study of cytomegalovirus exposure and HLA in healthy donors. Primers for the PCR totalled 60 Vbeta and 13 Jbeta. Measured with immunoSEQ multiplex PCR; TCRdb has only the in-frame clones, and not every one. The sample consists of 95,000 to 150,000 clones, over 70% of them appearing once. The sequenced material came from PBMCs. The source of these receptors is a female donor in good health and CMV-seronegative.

This CDR3 is CASSLIPPSGTDTQYF. The DNA of the CDR3 is TGTGCCAGCAGCTTGATACCCCCTAGTGGGACAGATACGCAGTATTTT. The chain employs TRBV5-6 and TRBJ2-3; D ambiguous. The CDR3 has 16 residues. The V end lost 1 base, the J end lost 3 bases, and 15 bases lay between the germline ends. Per the germline V gene, CDR1 is SGHDT and CDR2 is YYEEEE. Together with reference TRBV5-6 and TRBJ2-3, the CDR3 gives the full variable domain: DAGVTQSPTHLIKTRGQQVTLRCSPKSGHDTVSWYQQALGQGPQFIFQYYEEEERQRGNFPDRFSGHQFPNYSSELNVNALLLGDSALYLCASSLIPPSGTDTQYFGPGTRLTVL.

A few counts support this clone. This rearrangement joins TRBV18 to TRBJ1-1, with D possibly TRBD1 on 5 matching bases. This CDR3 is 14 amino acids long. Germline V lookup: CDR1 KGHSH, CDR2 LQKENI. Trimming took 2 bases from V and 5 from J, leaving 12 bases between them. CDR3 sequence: CASSPGRAWTEAFF. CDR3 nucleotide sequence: TGTGCCAGCTCACCAGGCAGGGCCTGGACTGAAGCTTTCTTT.

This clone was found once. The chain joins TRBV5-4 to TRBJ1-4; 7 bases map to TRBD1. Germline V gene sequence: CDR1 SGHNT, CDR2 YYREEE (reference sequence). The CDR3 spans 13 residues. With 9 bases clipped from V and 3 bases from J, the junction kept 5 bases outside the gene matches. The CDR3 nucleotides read TGTGCCACCCACCAGGGGGCTAATGAAAAACTGTTTTTT. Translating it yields CATHQGANEKLFF.

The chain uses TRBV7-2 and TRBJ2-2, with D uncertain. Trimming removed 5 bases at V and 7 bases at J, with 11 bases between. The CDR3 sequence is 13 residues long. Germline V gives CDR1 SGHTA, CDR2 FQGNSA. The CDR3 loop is CASSPAVYGELFF. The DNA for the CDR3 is TGTGCCAGCAGCCCCGCGGTATACGGGGAGCTGTTTTTT. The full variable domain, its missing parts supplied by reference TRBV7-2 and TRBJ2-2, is GAGVSQSPSNKVTEKGKDVELRCDPISGHTALYWYRQSLGQGLEFLIYFQGNSAPDKSGLPSDRFSAERTGGSVSTLTIQRTQQEDSAVYLCASSPAVYGELFFGEGSRLTVL.

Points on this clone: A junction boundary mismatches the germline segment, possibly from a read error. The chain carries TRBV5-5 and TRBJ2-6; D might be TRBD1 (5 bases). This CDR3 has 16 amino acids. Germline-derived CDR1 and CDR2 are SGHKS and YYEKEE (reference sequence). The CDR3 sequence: CASSLAAVSGANGLTF. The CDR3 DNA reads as TGTGCCAGCAGCTTGGCAGCCGTCTCTGGGGCCAACGGCCTGACTTTC. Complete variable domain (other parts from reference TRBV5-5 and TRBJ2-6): DAGVTQSPTHLIKTRGQQVTLRCSPISGHKSVSWYQQVLGQGPQFIFQYYEKEERGRGNFPDRFSARQFPNYSSELNVNALLLGDSALYLCASSLAAVSGANGLTFGAGSRLTVL.

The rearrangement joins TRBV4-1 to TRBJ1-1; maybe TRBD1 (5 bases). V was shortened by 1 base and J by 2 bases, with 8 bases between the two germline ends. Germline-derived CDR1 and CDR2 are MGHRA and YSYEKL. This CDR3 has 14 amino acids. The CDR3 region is CASSQAGGNTEAFF. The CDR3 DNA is TGCGCCAGCAGCCAAGCGGGGGGTAACACTGAAGCTTTCTTT.

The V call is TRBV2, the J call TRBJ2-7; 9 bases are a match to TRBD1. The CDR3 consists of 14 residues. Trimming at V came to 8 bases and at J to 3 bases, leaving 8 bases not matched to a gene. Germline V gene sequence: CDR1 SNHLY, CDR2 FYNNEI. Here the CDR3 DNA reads TGTGCCAGCGGGCGGGACAGGGTAAGCTACGAGCAGTACTTC. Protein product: CASGRDRVSYEQYF.

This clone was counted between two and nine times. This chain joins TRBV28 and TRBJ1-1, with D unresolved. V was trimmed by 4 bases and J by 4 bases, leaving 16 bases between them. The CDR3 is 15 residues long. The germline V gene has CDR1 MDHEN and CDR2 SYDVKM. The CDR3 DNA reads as TGTGCCAGCAGTTCCCCCGGGTCCTCGGGCACTGAAGCTTTCTTT. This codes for CASSSPGSSGTEAFF.

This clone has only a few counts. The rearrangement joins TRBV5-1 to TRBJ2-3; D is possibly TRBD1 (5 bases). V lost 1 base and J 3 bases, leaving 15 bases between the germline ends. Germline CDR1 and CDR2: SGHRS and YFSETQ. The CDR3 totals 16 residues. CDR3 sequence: CASSLMSGIGTDTQYF. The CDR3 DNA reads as TGCGCCAGCAGCTTGATGTCAGGGATTGGGACAGATACGCAGTATTTT.

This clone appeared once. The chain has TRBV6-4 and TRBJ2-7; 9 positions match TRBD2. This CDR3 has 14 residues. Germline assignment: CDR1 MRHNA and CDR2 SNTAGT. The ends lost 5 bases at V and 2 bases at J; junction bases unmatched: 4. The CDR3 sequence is CASSLTSGTYEQYF. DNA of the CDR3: TGTGCCAGCAGTCTGACTAGCGGAACCTACGAGCAGTACTTC.

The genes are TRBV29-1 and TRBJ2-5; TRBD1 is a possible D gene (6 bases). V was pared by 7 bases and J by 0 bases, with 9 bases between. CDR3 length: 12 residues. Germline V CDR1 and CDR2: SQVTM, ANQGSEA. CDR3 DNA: TGCAGCGCTCGGACAGACCAAGAGACCCAGTACTTC. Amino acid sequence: CSARTDQETQYF.

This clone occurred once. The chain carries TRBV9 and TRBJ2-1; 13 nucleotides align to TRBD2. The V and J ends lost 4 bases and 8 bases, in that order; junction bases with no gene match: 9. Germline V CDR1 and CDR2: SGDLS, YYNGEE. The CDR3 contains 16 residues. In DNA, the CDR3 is TGTGCCAGCAGCCCCCCACTAGCGGGAGGGCCGTATGAGCAGTTCTTC. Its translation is CASSPPLAGGPYEQFF.

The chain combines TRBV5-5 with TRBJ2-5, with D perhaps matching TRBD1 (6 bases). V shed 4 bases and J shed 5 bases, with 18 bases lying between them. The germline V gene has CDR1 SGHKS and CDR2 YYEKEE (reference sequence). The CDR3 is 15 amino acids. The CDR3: CASSLIRGMRETQYF. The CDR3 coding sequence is TGTGCCAGCAGCCTTATAAGGGGGATGAGGGAGACCCAGTACTTC.

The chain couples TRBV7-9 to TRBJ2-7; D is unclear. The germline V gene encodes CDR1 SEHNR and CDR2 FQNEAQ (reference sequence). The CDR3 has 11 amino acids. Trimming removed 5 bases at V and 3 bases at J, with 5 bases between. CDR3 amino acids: CASSVSYEQYF. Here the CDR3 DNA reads TGTGCCAGCAGCGTGAGCTACGAGCAGTACTTC.